The present T cell receptor (beta chain) was sequenced within a study of CD8 T cells in ankylosing spondylitis. TCRdb called the 5' RACE reads again in MiXCR, with one record for every CDR3 protein. The sample includes roughly 150,000 distinct CDR3 sequences, about 7.3% of them seen just once. This clonotype has a count of ten or more. The CDR3 contains 17 residues. Germline-derived CDR1 and CDR2 are SEHNR and FQNEAQ (reference sequence). The germline V and J ends were trimmed by 5 bases and 0 bases, with 17 bases remaining between them. This chain joins TRBV7-9 and TRBJ2-4, with D maybe TRBD1 (5 bases). Sequenced sample: blood, either unsorted or a sorted T cell fraction (not recorded which). The sequence derives from a female donor with ankylosing spondylitis or in good health (not recorded which). The CDR3: CASSPRQGGLAKNIQYF. CDR3 bases: TGTGCCAGCAGCCCCCGGCAGGGCGGATTAGCCAAAAACATTCAGTACTTC.